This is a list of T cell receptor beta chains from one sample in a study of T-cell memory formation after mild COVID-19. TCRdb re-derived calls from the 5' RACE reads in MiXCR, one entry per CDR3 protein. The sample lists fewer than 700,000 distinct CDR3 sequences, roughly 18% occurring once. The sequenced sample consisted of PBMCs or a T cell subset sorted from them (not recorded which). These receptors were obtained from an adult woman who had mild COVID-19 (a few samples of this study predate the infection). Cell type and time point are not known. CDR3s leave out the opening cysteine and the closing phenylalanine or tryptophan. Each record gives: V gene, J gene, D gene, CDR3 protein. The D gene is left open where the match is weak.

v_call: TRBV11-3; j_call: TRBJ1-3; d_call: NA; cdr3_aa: ASSPNRDAANTIY
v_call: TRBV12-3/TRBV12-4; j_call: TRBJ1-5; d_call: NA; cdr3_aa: ASSWLRNQPQH
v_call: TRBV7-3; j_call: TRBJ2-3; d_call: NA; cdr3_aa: ASSPTGPVPWY
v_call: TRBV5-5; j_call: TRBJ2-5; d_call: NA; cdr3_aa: ASSYRLDQETQY
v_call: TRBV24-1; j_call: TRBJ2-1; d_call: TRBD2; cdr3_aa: ATSGSGGSYNEQF
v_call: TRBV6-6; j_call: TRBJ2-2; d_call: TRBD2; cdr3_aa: ASSYSSGRLLGGELF
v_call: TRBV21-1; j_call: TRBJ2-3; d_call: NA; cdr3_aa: ASRLKVDTQY
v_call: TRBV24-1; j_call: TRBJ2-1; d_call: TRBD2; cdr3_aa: ATSVWGLAGPEQF
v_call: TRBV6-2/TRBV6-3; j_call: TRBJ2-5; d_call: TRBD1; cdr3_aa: ASRAYEGAHETQY
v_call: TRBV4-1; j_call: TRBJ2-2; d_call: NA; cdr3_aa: ASSQDLVVGELF
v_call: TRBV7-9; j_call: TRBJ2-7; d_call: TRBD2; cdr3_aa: ASSQVGLVEQY
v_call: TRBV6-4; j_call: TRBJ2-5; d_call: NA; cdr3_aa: ASSLNSGETQY
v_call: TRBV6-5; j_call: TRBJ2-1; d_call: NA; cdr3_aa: ATGVYEQF
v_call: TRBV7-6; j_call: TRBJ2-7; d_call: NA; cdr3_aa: ASSLVGGGRTGEQY
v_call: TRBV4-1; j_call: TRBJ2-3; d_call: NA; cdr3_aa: ASSQERIARPGNTQY
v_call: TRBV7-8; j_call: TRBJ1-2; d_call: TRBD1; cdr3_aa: ASSPQGVEYGYT
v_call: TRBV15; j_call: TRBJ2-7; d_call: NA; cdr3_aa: ATSARTVTSEQY
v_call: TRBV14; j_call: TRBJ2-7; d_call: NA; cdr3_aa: ASSQNGKGKGPYEQY
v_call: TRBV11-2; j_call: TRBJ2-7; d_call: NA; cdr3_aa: ASSPVGEQY
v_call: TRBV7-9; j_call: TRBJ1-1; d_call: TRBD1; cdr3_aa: ASSLGTGGWTEAF
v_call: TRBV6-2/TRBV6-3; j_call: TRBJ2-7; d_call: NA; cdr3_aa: ASSSRRTDSGPTYEQY
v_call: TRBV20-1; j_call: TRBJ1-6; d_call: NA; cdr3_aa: SASSGPRNSPLH
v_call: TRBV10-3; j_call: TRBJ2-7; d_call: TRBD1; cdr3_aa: AISQTGTYEQY
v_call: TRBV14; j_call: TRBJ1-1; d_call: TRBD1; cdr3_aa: ASSQWTTGTAKAF
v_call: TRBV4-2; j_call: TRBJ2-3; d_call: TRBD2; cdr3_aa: ASSQEVEREAPPRRY
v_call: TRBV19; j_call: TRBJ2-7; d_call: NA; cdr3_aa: ASSLRGRSSYEQY
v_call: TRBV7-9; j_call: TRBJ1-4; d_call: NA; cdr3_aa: ASSWVVIADTEEKMF
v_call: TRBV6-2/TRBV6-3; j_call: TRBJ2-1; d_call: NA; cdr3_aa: ASSSSGPSYNEQF
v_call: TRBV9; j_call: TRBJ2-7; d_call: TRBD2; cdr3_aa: ASSGSSGLDEQY